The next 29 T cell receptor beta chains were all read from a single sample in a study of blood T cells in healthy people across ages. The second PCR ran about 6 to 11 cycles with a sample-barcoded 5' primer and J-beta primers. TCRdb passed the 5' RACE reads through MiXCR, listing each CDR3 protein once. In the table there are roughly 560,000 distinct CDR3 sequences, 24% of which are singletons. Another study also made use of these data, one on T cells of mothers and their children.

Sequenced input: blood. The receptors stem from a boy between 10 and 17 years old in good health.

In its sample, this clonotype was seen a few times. For the CDR3, the DNA is TGCAGCGTCCTTGATGGGGCCGACTACACCTTC. Translation gives CSVLDGADYTF. The V and J genes are TRBV29-1 and TRBJ1-2; a possible D gene is TRBD1 (5 bases). This CDR3 contains 11 residues. Germline V lookup: CDR1 SQVTM, CDR2 ANQGSEA. Trimming took 6 bases from V and 10 from J, leaving 15 bases between them.

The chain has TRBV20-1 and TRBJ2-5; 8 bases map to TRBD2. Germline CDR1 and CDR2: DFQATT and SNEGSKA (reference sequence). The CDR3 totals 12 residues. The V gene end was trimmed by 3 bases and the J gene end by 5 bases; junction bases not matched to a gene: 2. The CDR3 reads CSARTSDETQYF. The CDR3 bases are TGCAGTGCTAGGACTAGCGATGAGACCCAGTACTTC.

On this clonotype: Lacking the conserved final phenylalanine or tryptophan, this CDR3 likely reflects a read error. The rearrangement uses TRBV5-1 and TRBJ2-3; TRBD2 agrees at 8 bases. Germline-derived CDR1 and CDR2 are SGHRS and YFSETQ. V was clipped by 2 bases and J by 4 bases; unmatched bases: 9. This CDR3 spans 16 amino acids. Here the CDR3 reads CASSFFGGGPSDTQYL. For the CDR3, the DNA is TGCGCCAGCAGCTTCTTCGGGGGGGGCCCGTCAGATACGCAGTATCTT.

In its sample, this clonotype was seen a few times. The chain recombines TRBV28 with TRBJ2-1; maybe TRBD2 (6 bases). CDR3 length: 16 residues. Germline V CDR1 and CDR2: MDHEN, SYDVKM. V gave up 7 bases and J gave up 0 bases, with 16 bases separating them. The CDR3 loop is CASTPRGVGSYNEQFF. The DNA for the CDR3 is TGTGCCAGCACTCCCCGCGGGGTGGGCTCCTACAATGAGCAGTTCTTC.

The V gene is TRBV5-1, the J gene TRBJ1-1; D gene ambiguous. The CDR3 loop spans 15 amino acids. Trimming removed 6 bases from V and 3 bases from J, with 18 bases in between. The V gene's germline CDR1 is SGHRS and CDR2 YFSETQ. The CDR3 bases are TGCGCCAGCACTTTGTCAAGCGTCGTGTACACTGAAGCTTTCTTT. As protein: CASTLSSVVYTEAFF.

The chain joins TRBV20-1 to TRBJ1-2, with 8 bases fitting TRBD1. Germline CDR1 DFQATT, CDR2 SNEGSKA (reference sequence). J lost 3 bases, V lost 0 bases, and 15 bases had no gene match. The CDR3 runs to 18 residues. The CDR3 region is CSARDKGQEESSYYGYTF. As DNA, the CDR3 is TGCAGTGCTAGAGATAAGGGACAGGAGGAATCCTCGTACTATGGCTACACCTTC.

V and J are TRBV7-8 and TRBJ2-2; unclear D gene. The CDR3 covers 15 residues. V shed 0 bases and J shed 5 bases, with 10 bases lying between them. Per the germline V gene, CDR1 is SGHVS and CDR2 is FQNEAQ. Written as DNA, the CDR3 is TGTGCCAGCAGCTTAGCCCCCGTGGGAACCGGGGAGCTGTTTTTT. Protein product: CASSLAPVGTGELFF.

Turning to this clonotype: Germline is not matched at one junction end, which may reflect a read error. In DNA form, the CDR3 reads TGCAGCGCTGGGTCTGGCGGCACCTACTACAATCAGCAGTTCTTC. Translating gives CSAGSGGTYYNQQFF. This chain uses TRBV29-1 with TRBJ2-1; D is unresolved. CDR1 is SQVTM, CDR2 ANQGSEA, per germline. The CDR3 is 15 residues long.

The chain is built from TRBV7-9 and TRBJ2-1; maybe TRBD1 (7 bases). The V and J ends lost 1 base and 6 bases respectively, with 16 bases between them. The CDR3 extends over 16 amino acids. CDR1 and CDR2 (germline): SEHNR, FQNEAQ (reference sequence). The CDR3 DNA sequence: TGTGCCAGCAGCTTAGAGGCGACAGGGAGGTCCAATGAGCAGTTCTTC. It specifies CASSLEATGRSNEQFF.

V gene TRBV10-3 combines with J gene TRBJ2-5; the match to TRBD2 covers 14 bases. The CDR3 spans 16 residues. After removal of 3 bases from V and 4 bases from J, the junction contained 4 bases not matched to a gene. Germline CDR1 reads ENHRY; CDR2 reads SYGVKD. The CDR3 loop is CAISEPGLAGAETQYF. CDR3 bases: TGTGCCATCAGTGAACCGGGACTAGCGGGAGCAGAGACCCAGTACTTC.

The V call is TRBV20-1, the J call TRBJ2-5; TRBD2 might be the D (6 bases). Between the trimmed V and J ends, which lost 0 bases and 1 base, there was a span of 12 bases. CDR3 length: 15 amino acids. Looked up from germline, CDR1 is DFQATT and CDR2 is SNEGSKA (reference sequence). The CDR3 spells CSARDLRGFQETQYF. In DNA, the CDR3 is TGCAGTGCTAGAGATCTTCGGGGGTTCCAAGAGACCCAGTACTTC.

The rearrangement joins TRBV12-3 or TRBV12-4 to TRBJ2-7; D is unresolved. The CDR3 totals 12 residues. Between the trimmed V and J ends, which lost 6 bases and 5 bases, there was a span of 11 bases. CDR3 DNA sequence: TGTGCCAGCAGCCGGACCGTCCACGAGCAGTACTTC. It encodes CASSRTVHEQYF.

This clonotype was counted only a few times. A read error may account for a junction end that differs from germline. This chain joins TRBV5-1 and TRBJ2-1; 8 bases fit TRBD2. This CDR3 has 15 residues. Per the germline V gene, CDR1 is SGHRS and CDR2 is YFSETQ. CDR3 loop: CASSLESGGFNEQFF. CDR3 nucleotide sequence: TGCGCCAGCAGCTTGGAAAGCGGGGGTTTCAATGAGCAGTTTTTC.

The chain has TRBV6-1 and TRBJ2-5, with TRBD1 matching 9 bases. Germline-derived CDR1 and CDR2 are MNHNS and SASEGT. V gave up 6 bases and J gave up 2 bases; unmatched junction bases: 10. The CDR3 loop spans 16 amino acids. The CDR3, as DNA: TGTGCCAGCAGACAGCGCCGGGACAGGGCACAAGAGACCCAGTACTTC. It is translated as CASRQRRDRAQETQYF.

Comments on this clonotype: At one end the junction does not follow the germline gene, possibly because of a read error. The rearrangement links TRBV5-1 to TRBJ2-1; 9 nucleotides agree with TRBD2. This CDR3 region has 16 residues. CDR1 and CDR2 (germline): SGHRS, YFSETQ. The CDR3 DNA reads TGCGCCAGCGGCGAGAGCGGGGGGCCAACCTACAATGAGAAGTTCTTC. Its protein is CASGESGGPTYNEKFF.

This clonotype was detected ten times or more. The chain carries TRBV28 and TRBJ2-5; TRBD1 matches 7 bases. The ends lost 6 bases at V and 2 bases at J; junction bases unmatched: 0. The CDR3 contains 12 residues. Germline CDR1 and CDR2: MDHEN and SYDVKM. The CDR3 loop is CASRTGQETQYF. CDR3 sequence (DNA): TGTGCCAGCAGGACAGGGCAAGAGACCCAGTACTTC.

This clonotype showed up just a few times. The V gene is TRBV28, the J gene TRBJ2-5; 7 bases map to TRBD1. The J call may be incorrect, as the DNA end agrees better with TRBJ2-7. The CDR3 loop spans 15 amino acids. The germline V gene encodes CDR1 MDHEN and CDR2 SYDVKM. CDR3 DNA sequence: TGTGCCAGCAGTTTGACTAACAGGGGAGCCTACGAGCAGTACTTC. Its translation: CASSLTNRGAYEQYF.

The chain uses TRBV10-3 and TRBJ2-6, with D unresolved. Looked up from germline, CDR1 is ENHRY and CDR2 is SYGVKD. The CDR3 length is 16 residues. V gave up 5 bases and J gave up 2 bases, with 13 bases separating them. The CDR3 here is CAISQYLGTGANVLTF. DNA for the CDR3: TGTGCCATCAGTCAATACCTAGGGACTGGGGCCAACGTCCTGACTTTC.

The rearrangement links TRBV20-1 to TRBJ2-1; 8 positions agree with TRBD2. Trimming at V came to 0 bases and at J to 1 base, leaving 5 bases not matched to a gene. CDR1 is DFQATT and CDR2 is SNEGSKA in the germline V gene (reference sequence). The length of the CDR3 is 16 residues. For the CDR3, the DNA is TGCAGTGCTAGAGATAGAGCGGGAGAATCCTACAATGAGCAGTTCTTC. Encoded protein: CSARDRAGESYNEQFF.

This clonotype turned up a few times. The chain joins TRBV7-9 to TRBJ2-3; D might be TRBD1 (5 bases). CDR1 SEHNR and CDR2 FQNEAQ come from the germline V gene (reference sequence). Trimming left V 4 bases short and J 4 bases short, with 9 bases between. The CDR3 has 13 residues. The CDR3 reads CASSSDSADTQYF. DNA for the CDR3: TGTGCCAGCAGCTCAGACAGCGCAGATACGCAGTATTTT.

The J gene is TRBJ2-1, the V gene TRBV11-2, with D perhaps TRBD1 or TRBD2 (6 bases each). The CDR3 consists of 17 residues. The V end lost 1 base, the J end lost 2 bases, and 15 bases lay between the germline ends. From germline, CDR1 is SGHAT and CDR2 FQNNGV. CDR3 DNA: TGTGCCAGCAGCTTAGTTGGGGGCGGGGTGACCTACAATGAGCAGTTCTTC. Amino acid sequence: CASSLVGGGVTYNEQFF.

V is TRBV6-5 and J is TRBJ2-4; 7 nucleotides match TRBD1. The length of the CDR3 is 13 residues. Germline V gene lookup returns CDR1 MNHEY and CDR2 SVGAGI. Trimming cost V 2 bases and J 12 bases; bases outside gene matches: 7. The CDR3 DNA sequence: TGTGCCAGCAGTTACGCAAACAGGGGAGCTCAGTACTTC. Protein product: CASSYANRGAQYF.

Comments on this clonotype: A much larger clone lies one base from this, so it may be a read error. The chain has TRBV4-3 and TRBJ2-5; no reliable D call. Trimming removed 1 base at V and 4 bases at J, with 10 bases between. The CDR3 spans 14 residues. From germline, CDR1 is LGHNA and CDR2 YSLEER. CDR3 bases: TGCGCCAGCAGCCAAGGGTTGGAGCGAGAGACCCAGTACTTC. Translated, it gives CASSQGLERETQYF.

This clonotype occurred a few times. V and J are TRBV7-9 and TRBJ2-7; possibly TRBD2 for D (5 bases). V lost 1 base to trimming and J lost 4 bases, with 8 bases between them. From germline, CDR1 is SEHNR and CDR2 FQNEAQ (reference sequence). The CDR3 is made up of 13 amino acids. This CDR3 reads CASSLGGRYEQYF. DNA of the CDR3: TGTGCCAGCAGCTTAGGTGGGAGATACGAGCAGTACTTC.

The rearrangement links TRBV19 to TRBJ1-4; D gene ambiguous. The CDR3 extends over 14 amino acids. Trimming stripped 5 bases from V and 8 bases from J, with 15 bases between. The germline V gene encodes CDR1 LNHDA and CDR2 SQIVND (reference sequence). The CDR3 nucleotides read TGTGCCAGTAGTCGGACCTACGCCGTAGAAAAACTGTTTTTT. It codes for CASSRTYAVEKLFF.

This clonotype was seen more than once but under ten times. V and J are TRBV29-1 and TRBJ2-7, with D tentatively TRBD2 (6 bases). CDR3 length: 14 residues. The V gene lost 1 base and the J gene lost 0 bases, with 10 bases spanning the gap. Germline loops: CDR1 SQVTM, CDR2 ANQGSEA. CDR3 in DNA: TGCAGCGTTGAAGGACTAGATAGCTCCTACGAGCAGTACTTC. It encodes CSVEGLDSSYEQYF.

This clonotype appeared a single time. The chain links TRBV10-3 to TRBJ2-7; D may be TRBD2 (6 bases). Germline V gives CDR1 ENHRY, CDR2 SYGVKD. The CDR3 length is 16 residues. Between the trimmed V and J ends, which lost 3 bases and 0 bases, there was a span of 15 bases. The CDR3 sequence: CAISDHADYRSYEQYF. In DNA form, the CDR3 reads TGTGCCATCAGTGACCACGCGGACTACCGCTCCTACGAGCAGTACTTC.

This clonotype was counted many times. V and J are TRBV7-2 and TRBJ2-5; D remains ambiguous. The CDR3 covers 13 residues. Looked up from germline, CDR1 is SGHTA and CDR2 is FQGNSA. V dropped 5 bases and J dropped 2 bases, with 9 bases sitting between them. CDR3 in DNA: TGTGCCAGCAGCCGACGAACTCAAGAGACCCAGTACTTC. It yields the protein CASSRRTQETQYF.

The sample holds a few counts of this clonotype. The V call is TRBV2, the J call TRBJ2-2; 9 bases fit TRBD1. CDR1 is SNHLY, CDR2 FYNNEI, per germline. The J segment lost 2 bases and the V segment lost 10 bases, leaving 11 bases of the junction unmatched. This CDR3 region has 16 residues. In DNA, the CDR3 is TGTGCCATCCTGAGGATGGGACAGGGTAACACCGGGGAGCTGTTTTTT. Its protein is CAILRMGQGNTGELFF.